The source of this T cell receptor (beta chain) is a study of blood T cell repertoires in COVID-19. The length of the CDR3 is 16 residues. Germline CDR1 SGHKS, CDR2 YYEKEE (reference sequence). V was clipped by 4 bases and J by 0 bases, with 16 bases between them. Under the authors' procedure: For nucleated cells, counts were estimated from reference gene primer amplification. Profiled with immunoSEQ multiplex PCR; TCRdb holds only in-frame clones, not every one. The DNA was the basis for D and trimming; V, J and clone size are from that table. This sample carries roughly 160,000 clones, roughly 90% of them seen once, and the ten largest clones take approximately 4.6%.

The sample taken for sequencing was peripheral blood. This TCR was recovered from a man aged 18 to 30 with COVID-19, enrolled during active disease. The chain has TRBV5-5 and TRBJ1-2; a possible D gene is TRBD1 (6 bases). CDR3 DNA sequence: TGTGCCAGCAGCCCGTCCCAGGGGTTAACTAACTATGGCTACACCTTC. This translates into CASSPSQGLTNYGYTF.